This T cell receptor beta chain was sequenced in a study of CD8 T cells in Susac syndrome. Findings and limits, study-wide: It was acknowledged in the study that its TCR sequencing and HLA analysis involved a relatively small number of individuals.

An amount of RNA that ranged from roughly 0.5 to 1 ug was reverse transcribed with random hexamers. Amplification of the TCR beta CDR3 was carried out by immunoSEQ multiplex PCR, which spanned a total of 54 Vbeta and 13 Jbeta segments. Via MiXCR, TCRdb re-called the immunoSEQ multiplex PCR reads, giving one row per CDR3 protein. The table includes some 300,000 distinct CDR3 sequences, roughly 81% detected once. A remark on this clonotype: Its antigen is still unknown.

Treatment-naive patients with stable or active relapsing-remitting disease were the multiple sclerosis controls. The germline CDR1 and CDR2 sequences are SGHTA and FQGTGA. V was trimmed by 2 bases and J by 3 bases, leaving 8 bases between them. The CDR3 length is 13 residues. Source material: CD8+ T cells from PBMCs. The origin of this receptor is a human donor with multiple sclerosis. The chain links TRBV7-3 to TRBJ2-7; D gene uncertain. The CDR3: CASSLVPFYEQYF. CDR3 sequence (DNA): TGTGCCAGCAGCTTAGTCCCTTTCTACGAGCAGTACTTC. Combining the CDR3 with reference TRBV7-3 and TRBJ2-7 gives the whole variable domain GAGVSQTPSNKVTEKGKYVELRCDPISGHTALYWYRQSLGQGPEFLIYFQGTGAADDSGLPNDRFFAVRPEGSVSTLKIQRTERGDSAVYLCASSLVPFYEQYFGPGTRLTVT.